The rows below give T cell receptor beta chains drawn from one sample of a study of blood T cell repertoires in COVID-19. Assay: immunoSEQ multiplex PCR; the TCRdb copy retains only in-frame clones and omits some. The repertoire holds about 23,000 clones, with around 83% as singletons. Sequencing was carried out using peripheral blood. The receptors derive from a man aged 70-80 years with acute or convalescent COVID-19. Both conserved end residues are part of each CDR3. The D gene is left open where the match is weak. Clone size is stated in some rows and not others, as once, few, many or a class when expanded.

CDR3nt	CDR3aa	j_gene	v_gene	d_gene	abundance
TGTGCCACCAGCAGAGGTCTCACTGAAGCTTTCTTT	CATSRGLTEAFF	TRBJ1-1	TRBV15	.	.
TGCAGCGTTACCTTCCCTAGCGGGGGGACCCAAGAGACCCAGTACTTC	CSVTFPSGGTQETQYF	TRBJ2-5	TRBV29-1	TRBD2	.
TGTGCCAGTAGCTCAGGACAGGGAAAGGGTCACGAGCAGTACTTC	CASSSGQGKGHEQYF	TRBJ2-7	TRBV19	TRBD1	few
TGTGCCAGCAGGCGGGACGGCCGACCTAATGAAAAACTGTTTTTT	CASRRDGRPNEKLFF	TRBJ1-4	TRBV2	.	.
TGTGCCAGCAGTATCGGGACAGGGACCCTCTATGGCTACACCTTC	CASSIGTGTLYGYTF	TRBJ1-2	TRBV28	TRBD1	.
TGTGCCAGCAGTATGAACAGGGAAGAGACCCAGTACTTC	CASSMNREETQYF	TRBJ2-5	TRBV6-4	.	.
TGTGCCAGCAGTTCCCTGACTAGCGGGAGCACAGATACGCAGTATTTT	CASSSLTSGSTDTQYF	TRBJ2-3	TRBV28	TRBD2	.
TGCGCCAGCAGCCCGACAGGGGGAATGAACTATGGCTACACCTTC	CASSPTGGMNYGYTF	TRBJ1-2	TRBV5-1	TRBD1	few
TGTGCCAGCAGCCAAGTAGGGACAGGGAAACCTGAAGCTTTCTTT	CASSQVGTGKPEAFF	TRBJ1-1	TRBV3-1/TRBV3-2	TRBD1	.
TGTGCCAGCAGCCGGGCGTCGGGGGGGGACGAGCAGTACTTC	CASSRASGGDEQYF	TRBJ2-7	TRBV7-9	TRBD2	.
TGTGCCACCAGTGCCAGCGGGGGAAACATTCAGTACTTC	CATSASGGNIQYF	TRBJ2-4	TRBV24-1	TRBD2	.
TGCAGTGCTAGTCGAAGGGGAAATCAGCCCCAGCATTTT	CSASRRGNQPQHF	TRBJ1-5	TRBV20-1	.	.
TGTGCCAGCACCGGACTAGCGAATGACAATGAGCAGTTCTTC	CASTGLANDNEQFF	TRBJ2-1	TRBV2	TRBD2	.
TGTGCCAGCTCACCGGGGCCGGAGCAGTACTTC	CASSPGPEQYF	TRBJ2-7	TRBV18	.	.
TGTGCCAGTAGTATAACGGGGGACAATCAGCCCCAGCATTTT	CASSITGDNQPQHF	TRBJ1-5	TRBV19	.	.